The next 30 T cell receptor beta chains were all read from a single sample in a study of Graves' ophthalmopathy and Graves' hyperthyroidism. The sequenced template was RNA, covering the TCR beta CDR3 region. Second-round multiplex PCR followed a first-round RT-PCR using HTBI primers. A single record per CDR3 protein comes from TCRdb applying MiXCR to the multiplex PCR reads. The sample shows fewer than 650,000 distinct CDR3 sequences, approximately 22% of them seen only once. Material: peripheral blood. These TCRs come from a woman younger than 35 with stable Graves' hyperthyroidism. Some clones in this sample may be carry-over from other donors' samples.

This clonotype was found many times. The DNA for the CDR3 is TGTGCCAGCAGCCAAGGGGTAGCGTACTACGAGCAGTACTTC. It specifies CASSQGVAYYEQYF. V is TRBV4-2 and J is TRBJ2-7, with D maybe TRBD2 (5 bases). With 1 base removed from V and 3 bases from J, the gap between germline ends came to 10 bases. The V gene's germline CDR1 is LGHNA and CDR2 YNFKEQ. The CDR3 sequence is 14 residues long.

The chain joins TRBV6-1 to TRBJ2-7; 8 bases are shared with TRBD2. This CDR3 spans 13 amino acids. The germline V gene has CDR1 MNHNS and CDR2 SASEGT. V shed 4 bases, J shed 7 bases, and the junction held 6 bases outside the gene matches. DNA of the CDR3: TGTGCCAGCAGTGGGCGGGGGGCGAGGGAGCAGTACTTC. Translated, it gives CASSGRGAREQYF.

The CDR3 spells CASSKGDNPYEQYF. For the CDR3, the DNA is TGTGCCAGCAGCAAAGGGGACAACCCCTACGAGCAGTACTTC. This chain connects TRBV12-3 or TRBV12-4 to TRBJ2-7; TRBD1 might be the D (6 bases). CDR3 size: 14 residues. V was trimmed by 6 bases and J by 2 bases, leaving 14 bases between them.

This clonotype was found many times. V usage is TRBV29-1 and J usage is TRBJ1-2, with 9 positions matching TRBD1. CDR3 length equals 14 residues. Germline V CDR1 and CDR2: SQVTM, ANQGSEA. J gave up 6 bases and V 5 bases, and 10 bases lay outside the gene matches. The CDR3 here is CSVSGTGYQDGYTF. CDR3 in DNA: TGCAGCGTTTCCGGGACAGGGTATCAGGATGGCTACACCTTC.

This clonotype has ten or more counts. J is TRBJ1-2 and V is TRBV6-5; 10 nucleotides line up with TRBD1. The CDR3 runs 15 residues. From germline, CDR1 is MNHEY and CDR2 SVGAGI. Trimming cost V 8 bases and J 2 bases; bases outside gene matches: 8. The CDR3: CASSAPTGGNYGYTF. The CDR3 coding sequence is TGTGCCAGCTCAGCACCGACAGGGGGCAACTATGGCTACACCTTC.

This rearrangement joins TRBV12-3 or TRBV12-4 to TRBJ2-2; D may correspond to TRBD1 or TRBD2 (6 bases each). Trimming took 5 bases from V and 4 from J, leaving 20 bases between them. This CDR3 has 17 residues. The DNA for the CDR3 is TGTGCCAGCAGTATAAGCGAGCTGGGGGGCTCCACCGGGGAGCTGTTTTTT. It specifies CASSISELGGSTGELFF.

This rearrangement joins TRBV6-1 to TRBJ2-5, with 8 bases identical to TRBD1. The V gene's germline CDR1 is MNHNS and CDR2 SASEGT. This CDR3 has 15 residues. The trim removed 7 bases at V and 0 bases at J, leaving 7 bases unmatched. In nucleotides, the CDR3 is TGTGCCAGCACCGTCGGGACAGGATACCAAGAGACCCAGTACTTC. Its translation: CASTVGTGYQETQYF.

The genes are TRBV7-9 and TRBJ1-2; D may be TRBD1 (6 bases). The V end was cut by 5 bases, the J end by 1 base, with 14 bases between. From germline, CDR1 is SEHNR and CDR2 FQNEAQ (reference sequence). The length of the CDR3 is 15 residues. The CDR3 nucleotides are TGTGCCAGCAGCGTCGGGAGGGGGGATAACTATGGCTACACCTTC. Protein: CASSVGRGDNYGYTF.

With regard to this clonotype: One junction end does not reproduce the germline sequence, and a read error may be involved. This chain connects TRBV15 to TRBJ1-6; 7 bases fit TRBD1. This CDR3 is 13 amino acids long. Germline V CDR1 and CDR2: LNHNV, YYDKDF (reference sequence). The CDR3 DNA reads TGTGCCACCGGAGACAGGGTGAAGTCACCCCTCAACTTT. Translation gives CATGDRVKSPLNF.

The sample holds many counts of this clonotype. The chain uses TRBV12-3 or TRBV12-4 and TRBJ1-1, with TRBD1 matching 12 bases. CDR3 size: 14 residues. With V trimmed by 6 bases and J by 4 bases, 3 bases remained unmatched. In nucleotides, the CDR3 is TGTGCCAGCAGCGGGACAGGGGGCCGCACTGAAGCTTTCTTT. As protein: CASSGTGGRTEAFF.

This clonotype was seen more than once but under ten times. This chain uses TRBV15 with TRBJ1-1; no firm D call. CDR3 length: 13 residues. Germline CDR1 reads LNHNV; CDR2 reads YYDKDF (reference sequence). With 3 bases removed from V and 3 bases from J, the gap between germline ends came to 8 bases. The CDR3 spells CATSSDGDTEAFF. The CDR3 nucleotides read TGTGCCACCAGCAGCGATGGTGACACTGAAGCTTTCTTT.

The rearrangement joins TRBV12-3 or TRBV12-4 to TRBJ2-7; D is perhaps TRBD2 (7 bases). The CDR3 is made up of 13 amino acids. Trimming shortened V by 7 bases and J by 3 bases, and 13 bases separated the two germline ends. CDR3: CASTIGGHYEQYV. CDR3 coding DNA: TGTGCCAGCACGATCGGGGGGCACTACGAGCAGTACGTC.

This clonotype was seen at least ten times. The V and J genes are TRBV29-1 and TRBJ2-4; D possibly corresponds to TRBD1 (5 bases). CDR3 length: 13 residues. Germline V lookup: CDR1 SQVTM, CDR2 ANQGSEA. V lost 4 bases and J 0 bases, leaving 7 bases between the germline ends. The CDR3: CSVGDRAKNIQYF. The CDR3 DNA is TGCAGCGTTGGTGACAGAGCCAAAAACATTCAGTACTTC.

The V and J genes are TRBV2 and TRBJ2-5; weak D call: TRBD1 (6 bases). Germline lookup yields CDR1 SNHLY and CDR2 FYNNEI. The CDR3 extends over 13 amino acids. Trimming removed 11 bases at V and 1 base at J, with 14 bases between. CDR3 in amino acids: CAGIGGRQETQYF. As DNA, the CDR3 is TGTGCCGGGATAGGGGGACGCCAAGAGACCCAGTACTTC.

V usage is TRBV7-2 and J usage is TRBJ1-1, with 12 bases aligning to TRBD1. The J segment lost 4 bases and the V segment lost 7 bases, leaving 10 bases of the junction unmatched. In germline, CDR1 is SGHTA, CDR2 FQGNSA. This CDR3 has 16 amino acids. As DNA, the CDR3 is TGTGCCAGCACCCATGGGACAGGGGGCAAACTCACTGAAGCTTTCTTT. It codes for CASTHGTGGKLTEAFF.

This clonotype was seen many times. The chain uses TRBV7-2 and TRBJ2-5; 9 positions agree with TRBD2. The CDR3 has 15 residues. The germline V gene encodes CDR1 SGHTA and CDR2 FQGNSA. V was pared by 6 bases and J by 0 bases, with 5 bases of the junction left unmatched. CDR3 bases: TGTGCCAGCAGTGAAGCGGGGGGCTACCAAGAGACCCAGTACTTC. Its protein product is CASSEAGGYQETQYF. Drawing the rest from reference TRBV7-2 and TRBJ2-5, the complete variable domain is GAGVSQSPSNKVTEKGKDVELRCDPISGHTALYWYRQSLGQGLEFLIYFQGNSAPDKSGLPSDRFSAERTGGSVSTLTIQRTQQEDSAVYLCASSEAGGYQETQYFGPGTRLLVL.

J is TRBJ2-2 and V is TRBV20-1; the D is unclear. Trimming removed 3 bases at V and 5 bases at J, with 7 bases between. The CDR3 consists of 12 residues. Germline values: CDR1 DFQATT, CDR2 SNEGSKA (reference sequence). This CDR3 reads CSARKPTGELFF. The CDR3 region has the DNA TGCAGTGCTAGGAAGCCTACCGGGGAGCTGTTTTTT.

This clonotype has more than one count but fewer than ten. The genes are TRBV20-1 and TRBJ2-7, with D possibly TRBD1 on 7 matching bases. The CDR3 covers 18 residues. V gave up 0 bases and J gave up 2 bases, with 23 bases separating them. The germline V gene encodes CDR1 DFQATT and CDR2 SNEGSKA (reference sequence). The CDR3 region is CSARERAGQPRDAYEQYF. CDR3 sequence (DNA): TGCAGTGCTAGAGAGAGGGCGGGACAGCCGAGGGACGCCTACGAGCAGTACTTC.

This clonotype was seen repeatedly, ten times or more. The V and J genes are TRBV6-5 and TRBJ1-2; unclear D gene. V lost 5 bases to trimming and J lost 14 bases, with 15 bases between them. The length of the CDR3 is 11 residues. Germline loops: CDR1 MNHEY, CDR2 SVGAGI. As DNA, the CDR3 is TGTGCCAGCAGTAACGGCCGGGATCAAACCTTC. It yields the protein CASSNGRDQTF.

V and J are TRBV7-3 and TRBJ2-1; D is possibly TRBD1 (6 bases). This CDR3 comprises 16 residues. The germline V gene encodes CDR1 SGHTA and CDR2 FQGTGA. Between the trimmed V and J ends, which lost 1 base and 0 bases, there was a span of 10 bases. The CDR3 DNA reads TGTGCCAGCAGCTTAAGACAGGCTACCTCCTACAATGAGCAGTTCTTC. Translation: CASSLRQATSYNEQFF.

In its sample, this clonotype was seen many times. CDR3 sequence (DNA): TGTGCCAGCAGACAATCTAGCAATCAGCCCCAGCATTTT. Translation gives CASRQSSNQPQHF. This rearrangement joins TRBV6-5 to TRBJ1-5; D call uncertain. The germline V gene has CDR1 MNHEY and CDR2 SVGAGI. V was clipped by 6 bases and J by 0 bases, with 6 bases between them. The CDR3 runs to 13 residues.

This clonotype was seen only a few times. This chain uses TRBV4-1 with TRBJ1-6; D call uncertain. V was cut by 4 bases and J by 10 bases, with 20 bases left in between. The CDR3 consists of 16 residues. From germline, CDR1 is MGHRA and CDR2 YSYEKL. The CDR3 nucleotides read TGCGCCAGCAGCCCCTCCTTACTGGGTATGGGGTCACCCCTCCACTTT. Its translation: CASSPSLLGMGSPLHF.

This clonotype was observed many times. The J gene is TRBJ2-2, the V gene TRBV29-1; 9 bases line up with TRBD1. Unmatched junction bases numbered 2, after V lost 6 bases and J lost 0 bases. Germline CDR1 reads SQVTM; CDR2 reads ANQGSEA. This CDR3 comprises 14 residues. CDR3 residues: CSVGQGTNTGELFF. CDR3 nucleotides: TGCAGCGTGGGACAGGGAACGAACACCGGGGAGCTGTTTTTT.

The table lists this clonotype with a few counts. The chain has TRBV10-3 and TRBJ2-3, with D hard to call. The CDR3 consists of 14 residues. The V and J ends lost 0 bases and 2 bases respectively, with 6 bases between them. Germline-derived CDR1 and CDR2 are ENHRY and SYGVKD. CDR3 residues: CAISESTSTDTQYF. The CDR3 nucleotides are TGTGCCATCAGTGAGTCGACGTCCACAGATACGCAGTATTTT.

This clonotype has a count of ten or more. V usage is TRBV19 and J usage is TRBJ2-7; tentatively, D is TRBD1 (5 bases). V was trimmed by 0 bases and J by 8 bases, leaving 11 bases between them. The CDR3 extends over 13 amino acids. Germline CDR1 LNHDA, CDR2 SQIVND (reference sequence). This CDR3 is CASSIEDIGQQYF. CDR3 DNA sequence: TGTGCCAGTAGTATAGAGGACATCGGGCAGCAGTACTTC.

In this sample, this clonotype turned up many times. The chain combines TRBV6-5 with TRBJ2-5, with D tentatively TRBD1 (5 bases). V was pared by 4 bases and J by 5 bases, with 11 bases between. This CDR3 comprises 13 residues. The germline V gene has CDR1 MNHEY and CDR2 SVGAGI. DNA for the CDR3: TGTGCCAGCAGTTCCAGGGTTTCGGAGACCCAGTACTTC. It is translated as CASSSRVSETQYF.

This clonotype was seen only a few times. The chain employs TRBV5-1 and TRBJ1-1; tentative D call: TRBD1 (5 bases). V lost 1 base and J lost 4, with 14 bases in between. CDR3 length equals 15 residues. Germline V gene sequence: CDR1 SGHRS, CDR2 YFSETQ. CDR3 residues: CASSLQGTIGTEAFF. In DNA, the CDR3 is TGCGCCAGCAGCTTGCAGGGCACAATAGGCACTGAAGCTTTCTTT.

This clonotype has at least ten counts. In DNA, the CDR3 is TGTGCCTGGGACCGGGACAACGATGGCTACACCTTC. This codes for CAWDRDNDGYTF. The chain recombines TRBV30 with TRBJ1-2; TRBD1 might be the D (6 bases). Germline CDR1 GTSNPN, CDR2 SVGIG (reference sequence). This CDR3 has 12 residues. V gave up 5 bases and J gave up 6 bases, with 13 bases separating them. The full variable domain, with the rest looked up from reference TRBV30 and TRBJ1-2, is SQTIHQWPATLVQPVGSPLSLECTVEGTSNPNLYWYRQAAGRGLQLLFYSVGIGQISSEVPQNLSASRPQDRQFILSSKKLLLSDSGFYLCAWDRDNDGYTFGSGTRLTVV.

This clonotype was picked up many times. The J gene is TRBJ1-1, the V gene TRBV28, with 7 bases that match TRBD1. J was trimmed by 2 bases and V by 11 bases; bases with no gene match: 17. The CDR3 length is 16 residues. The germline V gene encodes CDR1 MDHEN and CDR2 SYDVKM. CDR3 nucleotides: TGTGCCGCAGATACGACAGGGAATCCAGATAACACTGAAGCTTTCTTT. As protein: CAADTTGNPDNTEAFF.

This clonotype has just a few counts. J is TRBJ2-2 and V is TRBV3-1; 8 positions agree with TRBD1. The CDR3 length is 14 residues. After removal of 2 bases from V and 8 bases from J, the junction contained 4 bases not matched to a gene. CDR1 is LGHDT, CDR2 YNNKEL, per germline (reference sequence). CDR3 loop: CASSQQGAVGELFF. The CDR3 bases are TGTGCCAGCAGCCAACAGGGGGCTGTTGGGGAGCTGTTTTTT.